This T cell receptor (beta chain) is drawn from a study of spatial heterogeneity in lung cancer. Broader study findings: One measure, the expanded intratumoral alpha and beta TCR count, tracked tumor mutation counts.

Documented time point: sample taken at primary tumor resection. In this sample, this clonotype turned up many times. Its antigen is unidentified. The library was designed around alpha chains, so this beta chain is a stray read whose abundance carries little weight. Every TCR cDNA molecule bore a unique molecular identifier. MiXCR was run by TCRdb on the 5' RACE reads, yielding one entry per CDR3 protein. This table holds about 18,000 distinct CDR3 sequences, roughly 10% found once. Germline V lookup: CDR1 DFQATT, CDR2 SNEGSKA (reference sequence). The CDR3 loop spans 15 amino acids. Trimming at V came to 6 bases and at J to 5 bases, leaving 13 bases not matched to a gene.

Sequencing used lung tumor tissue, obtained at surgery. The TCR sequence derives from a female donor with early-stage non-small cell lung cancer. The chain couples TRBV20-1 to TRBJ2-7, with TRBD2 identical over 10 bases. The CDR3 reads CSAPRGLAGVDEQYF. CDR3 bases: TGCAGTGCCCCCAGGGGGCTAGCGGGGGTCGACGAGCAGTACTTC.